This T cell receptor beta chain came from a study of vaccination and CD4 T cells after COVID-19. Note on this clonotype: Its antigen is currently unknown.

Treatment defined: roughly 11-day PBMC culture with coronavirus spike peptide pools or control peptides (ViraFEST assay). The assay that was used to sequence DNA from cultured CD4+ T cells was the Oncomine TCR Beta short-read assay. TCRdb recomputed calls from the PCR reads with MiXCR, one row per CDR3 protein. Among about 20,000 distinct CDR3 sequences, 23% were seen once, and the ten largest hold 6.5% to 10%. V dropped 3 bases and J dropped 2 bases, with 10 bases sitting between them. This CDR3 has 14 amino acids. Germline CDR1 is SGHAT and CDR2 is FQDESV (reference sequence). This chain links TRBV11-1 with TRBJ2-5; D is possibly TRBD2 (6 bases). Sequenced sample: cultured CD4+ T cells from blood. This TCR derives from a human donor with COVID-19. CDR3 amino acids: CASSFAGRQETQYF. CDR3 in DNA: TGTGCCAGCAGCTTCGCAGGGAGGCAAGAGACCCAGTACTTC.